This T cell receptor beta chain came from a study of shared clonotypes between healthy human individuals (dated by TCRdb to about 2020). Regarding the study in general: The cohort included a few men and a couple of women between 18 and 49 years of age. For each donor, CD4 naive and CD4 memory were each given three plates, CD8 naive was given two plates, and CD8 memory was given one plate. Blood TCR repertoires of about 5 healthy adults were deeply sequenced to estimate repertoire size and the extent of clonotype sharing between individuals. Different laboratories and diverse techniques were used to prepare libraries and sequence TCR repertoires, to increase sequencing depth and limit assay-specific biases. Between about 0.8 and 9 billion PBMCs per donor were obtained by leukapheresis.

Study-level results and caveats: Only blood was sampled, and tissue TCR repertoires likely differ from those in blood. Naive subsets generally had larger estimated clonotype richness than memory subsets did. Pairwise subsampling indicated that sequencing depth was expected to affect the degree of clonotype sharing among donors. Roughly 5% of naive CD4, roughly 3.6% of naive CD8, 2.3% of memory CD4, and 0.4% of memory CD8 clonotypes were shared across a few donors. Higher generation probabilities were observed for clonotypes shared by all four sorted-subset donors than for non-shared clonotypes. Even with the large sequencing depth, rarefaction of the sorted-subset datasets indicated that sequencing was incomplete. Because the study included only a small number of donors, the genetic and exposure-history diversity represented was limited.

Healthy HIV-negative adults with no recently reported acute infections or vaccinations were included as donors. All donors were Caucasian adults living in Nashville, Tennessee, USA. CD4+ T cells were enriched through magnetic negative selection, after which naive cells were positively selected on CD45RA and the remaining negative fraction served as the memory subset. Blood was obtained by leukapheresis, after which PBMCs were separated by Ficoll-Histopaque density gradient centrifugation and cryopreserved in liquid nitrogen vapor phase. Purity and quantity of every magnetically sorted T cell population were checked by analytical flow cytometry. Each sorted fraction had its genomic DNA isolated and then quantified by UV absorbance on a Nanodrop 2000c. Using the deep immunoSEQ assay, multiplex PCR amplified TCR CDR3 regions from genomic DNA. For each cell subset, the extracted genomic DNA was distributed evenly across all wells of several immunoSEQ 96-well plates, and each plate served as one replicate. For sorted subsets, each replicate PCR was loaded with 200 ng genomic DNA, equivalent to 25,000 to 30,000 T cell genomes. Purified libraries were quantified with a Qubit 3.0 fluorometer, sized on a Bioanalyzer 2100, and re-quantified with the KAPA Library Quantification kit. A separate single-read 150-cycle Illumina NextSeq 550 flow cell was used to sequence each immunoSEQ 96-well plate. The authors' pipeline ran thus. Because the immunoSEQ output held only junctional sequences and lacked quality scores, the filtering could not match the filtering applied to full-length reads. To assign V/J genes and CDR3, sequences were annotated using PyIR, a Python wrapper for IgBLAST v1.9, with IMGT germline references. Reads with weak V/J assignments (E-value above 1e-6), missing CDR3, stop codons, out-of-frame junctions, or ambiguous translated residues were removed. V3J clonotypes were defined as sequences sharing the same inferred V gene, J gene, and CDR3 amino acid sequence. Percentage overlap between repertoires was computed as shared unique clonotypes divided by the size of the smaller repertoire. Three approaches were used to assess repertoire richness: RTK rarefaction, the Chao1 estimator, and Recon v2.1 estimates of unobserved clonotypes. Generation probabilities for all TCRbeta clonotypes obtained by the gDNA method from a few donors were computed using OLGA. TCRdb provides this immuneACCESS table in a form limited to in-frame rearrangements. Some clones are lacking; in checked studies, under half of them reflect an unresolved V gene, and why the rest are absent is not known. From that table come the V and J calls and clone size; the DNA was used to work out D and trimming. The sample table holds 950,000 to 1,200,000 clones, of which 70% to 85% were seen once. Jointly, the top ten make up about 0.94% of the sample.

The germline ends are 15 bases apart after V is trimmed by 0 bases and J by 6 bases. The CDR3, from cysteine to phenylalanine, totals 15 residues. Only the CDR3 DNA stays, 45 bases, in frame from base 1. Reading the germline V gene (reference sequence) gives CDR1 GTSNPN and CDR2 SVGIG. As for this clone: Its antigen is unknown. No per-base quality is available; no much larger clone lies one base away.

The chain is encoded by TRBV30 joined to TRBJ2-1; the D match is possibly TRBD1 or TRBD2, with 7 bases aligned in each. This TCR was sampled from a man between 18 and 35 years old in good health. Some clones in this sample may be carry-over from other donors' samples. Sequencing input: memory CD4+ T cells from PBMCs. Read against the paper, the sample's cell subset or site label means: CD45RA-negative fraction. The nucleotides are TGTGCCTGGAGTGTTTTCCAGGGGGGGGGCAATGAGCAGTTCTTC. Its protein reads: CAWSVFQGGGNEQFF.